One and the same sample provided the 6 T cell receptor beta chains below, sequenced in a study of blood T cell repertoires in COVID-19. This table comes from immunoSEQ multiplex PCR, and its TCRdb copy is limited to in-frame clones, with some not included. The sample yields about 45,000 clones, about nine tenths seen once. The specimen was peripheral blood. These receptors came from a woman of 80 years or more in a cohort sampled during active or convalescent COVID-19.

The genes are TRBV5-8 and TRBJ2-1; possibly TRBD2 for D (5 bases). Germline V gene lookup returns CDR1 SGHTS and CDR2 YDEGEE. This CDR3 region has 12 residues. Deletions cut 1 base from V and 8 bases from J, with 7 bases between. CDR3 DNA sequence: TGTGCCAGCAGCTTGTACGGGGATGAGCAGTTCTTC. It encodes CASSLYGDEQFF. Variable domain in full (rest from reference TRBV5-8 and TRBJ2-1): EAGVTQSPTHLIKTRGQQATLRCSPISGHTSVYWYQQALGLGLQFLLWYDEGEERNRGNFPPRFSGRQFPNYSSELNVNALELEDSALYLCASSLYGDEQFFGPGTRLTVL.

This chain uses TRBV5-5 with TRBJ1-6, with D possibly TRBD1 on 6 matching bases. CDR3 length: 15 amino acids. CDR1 is SGHKS and CDR2 is YYEKEE in the germline V gene (reference sequence). Deletions cut 2 bases from V and 0 bases from J, with 6 bases between. CDR3 residues: CASSLGGSYNSPLHF. Here the CDR3 DNA reads TGTGCCAGCAGCTTAGGGGGCTCCTATAATTCACCCCTCCACTTT. Combining the CDR3 with reference TRBV5-5 and TRBJ1-6 gives the whole variable domain DAGVTQSPTHLIKTRGQQVTLRCSPISGHKSVSWYQQVLGQGPQFIFQYYEKEERGRGNFPDRFSARQFPNYSSELNVNALLLGDSALYLCASSLGGSYNSPLHFGNGTRLTVT.

The chain recombines TRBV28 with TRBJ1-5, with D perhaps TRBD1 (5 bases). Germline loops: CDR1 MDHEN, CDR2 SYDVKM. Trimming removed 4 bases from V and 4 bases from J, with 14 bases in between. This CDR3 has 15 residues. The CDR3 DNA sequence: TGTGCCAGCAGTTCGACCGACAGTTGGAATCAGCCCCAGCATTTT. Its protein product is CASSSTDSWNQPQHF.

The chain uses TRBV24-1 and TRBJ2-1, with D possibly TRBD1 on 5 matching bases. Trimming removed 4 bases from V and 7 bases from J, with 22 bases in between. Germline CDR1 and CDR2: KGHDR and SFDVKD. CDR3 length: 17 residues. CDR3 in amino acids: CATSEHGPKGLGNEQFF. CDR3 DNA sequence: TGTGCCACCAGTGAGCATGGCCCTAAGGGGCTTGGGAATGAGCAGTTCTTC.

The chain has TRBV7-8 and TRBJ1-2; D gene unclear. V was cut by 1 base and J by 8 bases, with 14 bases left in between. This CDR3 has 14 amino acids. Germline V gives CDR1 SGHVS, CDR2 FQNEAQ. Written as DNA, the CDR3 is TGTGCCAGCAGCTTAGATACTACTCTATGGGGCTACACCTTC. This sequence encodes CASSLDTTLWGYTF.

The table lists this clone with a count of one. This chain links TRBV7-9 with TRBJ2-2; 7 nucleotides match TRBD2. J was trimmed by 2 bases and V by 11 bases; bases with no gene match: 5. The CDR3 spans 13 residues. Looked up from germline, CDR1 is SEHNR and CDR2 is FQNEAQ (reference sequence). The DNA for the CDR3 is TGTGCCCGCGGGAGTGGAAACACCGGGGAGCTGTTTTTT. It codes for CARGSGNTGELFF. The full variable domain, its missing parts supplied by reference TRBV7-9 and TRBJ2-2, is DTGVSQNPRHKITKRGQNVTFRCDPISEHNRLYWYRQTLGQGPEFLTYFQNEAQLEKSRLLSDRFSAERPKGSFSTLEIQRTEQGDSAMYLCARGSGNTGELFFGEGSRLTVL.